One and the same sample provided the 19 T cell receptor beta chains below, sequenced in a study of response to subunit inactivated influenza vaccine. Each CDR3 protein gets one entry after TCRdb re-called the RT-PCR reads with MiXCR. Of 650,000 to 850,000 distinct CDR3 sequences in the sample, around 14% are singletons; the top ten hold approximately 6.5%. The sequences come from PBMCs from blood, collected 14 to 15 days before vaccination. The receptors stem from a man aged 50-60 years who received an inactivated influenza vaccine.

This clonotype was observed a few times. The CDR3 here is CASSYSQQYSGNTIYF. The CDR3 DNA reads as TGTGCCAGCAGTTACTCTCAGCAATACTCTGGAAACACCATATATTTT. This chain joins TRBV6-5 and TRBJ1-3, with D unclear. Trimming removed 0 bases at V and 0 bases at J, with 9 bases between. CDR1 and CDR2 (germline): MNHEY, SVGAGI. The CDR3 is made up of 16 amino acids.

The chain combines TRBV5-5 with TRBJ1-4; the D is unclear. Germline CDR1 SGHKS, CDR2 YYEKEE (reference sequence). V lost 2 bases, J lost 0 bases, and 8 bases lay in between. The CDR3 totals 15 residues. CDR3 loop: CASSLYGTTNEKLFF. The DNA for the CDR3 is TGTGCCAGCAGCTTATACGGGACAACTAATGAAAAACTGTTTTTT.

This clonotype was counted only a few times. The chain links TRBV9 to TRBJ2-7, with D possibly being TRBD1 (5 bases). This CDR3 spans 16 amino acids. CDR1 and CDR2 (germline): SGDLS, YYNGEE. V lost 0 bases to trimming and J lost 3 bases, with 16 bases between them. The chain's CDR3 is CASSVEADSYFYEQYF. CDR3 DNA sequence: TGTGCCAGCAGCGTAGAGGCTGACAGCTATTTCTACGAGCAGTACTTC.

On this clonotype itself: Mismatch with germline at one junction end may stem from a read error. CDR3 bases: TGTGCCAGAAGCCCGTCCGGAGTAGCCGGATACAATGAGCAGTTCTTC. Its protein product is CARSPSGVAGYNEQFF. The V call is TRBV3-1, the J call TRBJ2-1; D is unresolved. The germline V gene has CDR1 LGHDT and CDR2 YNNKEL (reference sequence). This CDR3 is built from 16 residues.

This clonotype was counted a few times. The chain is built from TRBV28 and TRBJ2-5; D tentatively reads TRBD1 or TRBD2 (6 bases each). The germline V and J ends were trimmed by 3 bases and 5 bases, with 16 bases remaining between them. CDR1 MDHEN and CDR2 SYDVKM come from the germline V gene. This CDR3 is 15 amino acids long. The CDR3 DNA reads TGTGCCAGCAGTTTGAGGGGGGCCCTGGGGGAGACCCAGTACTTC. It codes for CASSLRGALGETQYF.

This clonotype was found many times. The chain has TRBV6-2 or TRBV6-3 and TRBJ2-2; the D gene could be TRBD1 or TRBD2 (5 bases each). Looked up from germline, CDR1 is MNHEY and CDR2 is SVGEGT. The CDR3 has 14 residues. The germline V and J ends were trimmed by 7 bases and 4 bases, with 13 bases remaining between them. The CDR3: CASNDKGSTGELFF. The CDR3 coding sequence is TGTGCCAGCAACGATAAGGGGAGCACCGGGGAGCTGTTTTTT.

This clonotype was found many times. The rearrangement uses TRBV7-2 and TRBJ2-5; D may be TRBD1 (6 bases). V was shortened by 0 bases and J by 5 bases, with 10 bases between the two germline ends. CDR1 and CDR2 (germline): SGHTA, FQGNSA. The CDR3 sequence is 14 residues long. The CDR3 protein is CASSLAGALETQYF. For the CDR3, the DNA is TGTGCCAGCAGCTTAGCGGGGGCTCTTGAGACCCAGTACTTC.

The gene calls are TRBV5-1 and TRBJ1-4; 11 bases are shared with TRBD1. Germline V gene lookup returns CDR1 SGHRS and CDR2 YFSETQ. Trimming removed 3 bases from V and 0 bases from J; junction bases left unmatched: 10. The CDR3 covers 19 residues. CDR3 DNA: TGCGCCAGCAGCTGGGGGACAGGGGGTTCAGTTGCAACTAATGAAAAACTGTTTTTT. Amino acid sequence: CASSWGTGGSVATNEKLFF.

The rearrangement joins TRBV7-2 to TRBJ2-1; 12 nucleotides line up with TRBD2. V shed 4 bases, J shed 7 bases, and the junction held 11 bases outside the gene matches. The CDR3 has 17 amino acids. Germline V gene sequence: CDR1 SGHTA, CDR2 FQGNSA. CDR3 DNA: TGTGCCAGCAGCTCTTCCAGGACTAGCGGGATATTGAATGAGCAGTTCTTC. Translating it yields CASSSSRTSGILNEQFF.

The chain is built from TRBV18 and TRBJ2-1; 7 bases line up with TRBD1. Germline lookup yields CDR1 KGHSH and CDR2 LQKENI. Trimming took 3 bases from V and 8 from J; bases not matched to a gene: 4. The CDR3 consists of 13 residues. The CDR3 reads CASSPGQVYEQFF. CDR3 bases: TGTGCCAGCTCACCCGGACAGGTCTATGAGCAGTTCTTC.

This chain uses TRBV7-8 with TRBJ2-5, with D perhaps matching TRBD2 (6 bases). Germline V lookup: CDR1 SGHVS, CDR2 FQNEAQ. Trimming left V 1 base short and J 3 bases short, with 18 bases between. The CDR3 has 17 amino acids. The CDR3 region has the DNA TGTGCCAGCAGCTTAGGTCCCGGATGGGGGGTTGAAGAGACCCAGTACTTC. This codes for CASSLGPGWGVEETQYF.

The chain couples TRBV7-8 to TRBJ1-1; 7 nucleotides line up with TRBD1. V dropped 3 bases and J dropped 2; count of bases not matched to a gene: 3. This CDR3 has 14 amino acids. Germline V gene sequence: CDR1 SGHVS, CDR2 FQNEAQ. This chain's CDR3 is CASSFRQGNTEAFF. The CDR3 DNA reads as TGTGCCAGCAGCTTCCGACAGGGAAACACTGAAGCTTTCTTT.

The J gene is TRBJ2-2, the V gene TRBV29-1; perhaps TRBD1 as D (5 bases). V lost 4 bases and J lost 6, with 15 bases in between. This CDR3 comprises 14 residues. Looked up from germline, CDR1 is SQVTM and CDR2 is ANQGSEA. The CDR3 loop reads CSVGSLRVAGELFF. The DNA of the CDR3 is TGCAGCGTTGGAAGCCTCAGGGTTGCCGGGGAGCTGTTTTTT.

The V gene is TRBV5-5, the J gene TRBJ2-7; TRBD1 or TRBD2 may be the D gene (5 bases each). This CDR3 region has 15 residues. V was cut by 4 bases and J by 1 base, with 15 bases left in between. Per the germline V gene, CDR1 is SGHKS and CDR2 is YYEKEE (reference sequence). The CDR3 here is CASSPHGTRSYEQYF. DNA for the CDR3: TGTGCCAGCAGCCCGCACGGGACGCGTTCCTACGAGCAGTACTTC.

This clonotype showed up just a few times. V is TRBV6-5 and J is TRBJ2-2; 9 bases align to TRBD1. The CDR3 spans 16 residues. CDR1 and CDR2 from the germline V gene are MNHEY and SVGAGI. V dropped 6 bases and J dropped 7; count of bases not matched to a gene: 12. The CDR3 nucleotides are TGTGCCAGCAGACTCGGGACAGGGAGTCGCGGCGGGGAGCTGTTTTTT. It encodes CASRLGTGSRGGELFF.

The sample holds a few counts of this clonotype. This chain uses TRBV6-4 with TRBJ1-5, with D perhaps matching TRBD1 (5 bases). CDR1 and CDR2 (germline): MRHNA, SNTAGT. CDR3 length: 17 amino acids. V gave up 3 bases and J gave up 1 base, with 16 bases separating them. CDR3 in amino acids: CASSEGRQLLSNQPQHF. The CDR3 bases are TGTGCCAGCAGTGAGGGACGGCAGCTATTAAGCAATCAGCCCCAGCATTTT.

The chain uses TRBV11-3 and TRBJ2-6; 10 nucleotides agree with TRBD1. This CDR3 contains 17 residues. The germline gives CDR1 SGHNT, CDR2 YENEEA. The V gene end was trimmed by 5 bases and the J gene end by 1 base; junction bases not matched to a gene: 5. DNA for the CDR3: TGTGCCAGCAGCGTCGGGACAGGGGTGTCTGGGGCCAACGTCCTGACTTTC. It translates to CASSVGTGVSGANVLTF.

The V and J genes are TRBV6-1 and TRBJ2-2; TRBD2 might be the D (6 bases). This CDR3 is built from 14 residues. Trimming stripped 5 bases from V and 4 bases from J, with 11 bases between. Germline CDR1 reads MNHNS; CDR2 reads SASEGT. The CDR3 coding sequence is TGTGCCAGCAGTCGGGACTTTATCACCGGGGAGCTGTTTTTT. Its translation: CASSRDFITGELFF.

A few counts support this clonotype. The gene calls are TRBV27 and TRBJ1-1; maybe TRBD1 (6 bases). There are 15 residues in the CDR3. Per the germline V gene, CDR1 is MNHEY and CDR2 is SMNVEV (reference sequence). The V end was cut by 0 bases, the J end by 6 bases, with 14 bases between. The CDR3 spells CASSLSLRGAAEAFF. CDR3 coding DNA: TGTGCCAGCAGTTTATCGCTTAGGGGGGCGGCTGAAGCTTTCTTT.